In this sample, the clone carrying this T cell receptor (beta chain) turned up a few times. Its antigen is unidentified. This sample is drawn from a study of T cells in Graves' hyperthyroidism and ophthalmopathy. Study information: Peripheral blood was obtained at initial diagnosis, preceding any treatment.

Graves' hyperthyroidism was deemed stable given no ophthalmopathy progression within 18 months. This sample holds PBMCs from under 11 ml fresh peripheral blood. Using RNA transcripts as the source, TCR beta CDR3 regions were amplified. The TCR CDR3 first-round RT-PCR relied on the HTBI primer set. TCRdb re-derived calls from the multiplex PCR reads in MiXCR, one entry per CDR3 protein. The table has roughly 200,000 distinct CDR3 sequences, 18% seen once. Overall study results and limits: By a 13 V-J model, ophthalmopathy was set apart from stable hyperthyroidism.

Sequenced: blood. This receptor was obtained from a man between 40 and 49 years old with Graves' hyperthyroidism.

The CDR3 loop is CASSQDRTDTEAFF. In DNA, the CDR3 is TGCGCCAGCAGCCAAGATAGGACGGACACTGAAGCTTTCTTT. This chain links TRBV4-3 with TRBJ1-1, with no clear D. Germline CDR1 is LGHNA and CDR2 is YSLEER. The CDR3 runs 14 residues. V lost 0 bases, J lost 3 bases, and 8 bases lay in between.